This passage covers 14 T cell receptor beta chains from one sample sequenced in a study of siplizumab effects on memory and regulatory T cells. Produced via immunoSEQ multiplex PCR; TCRdb's table is partial and in-frame only. This repertoire shows 70,000 to 95,000 clones, roughly 95% found once; its top ten account for 0.031%. The source material was naive CD4+ T cells sorted from blood. All receptors come from a human donor in good health.

The chain has TRBV5-1 and TRBJ1-4; TRBD1 matches at 8 bases. The germline gives CDR1 SGHRS, CDR2 YFSETQ. CDR3 length equals 15 residues. The J segment lost 2 bases and the V segment lost 7 bases, leaving 7 bases of the junction unmatched. This chain's CDR3 is CASGTTGGTNEKLFF. The CDR3 region has the DNA TGCGCCAGCGGGACTACAGGGGGGACTAATGAAAAACTGTTTTTT. Supplemented by reference TRBV5-1 and TRBJ1-4, the full variable domain reads KAGVTQTPRYLIKTRGQQVTLSCSPISGHRSVSWYQQTPGQGLQFLFEYFSETQRNKGNFPGRFSGRQFSNSRSEMNVSTLELGDSALYLCASGTTGGTNEKLFFGSGTQLSVL.

This CDR3 reads CASSSGAYSSGNTIYF. CDR3 sequence (DNA): TGTGCCAGCAGTTCGGGAGCTTACAGCTCTGGAAACACCATATATTTT. This rearrangement joins TRBV6-5 to TRBJ1-3; D not resolved. This CDR3 comprises 16 residues. Germline V CDR1 and CDR2: MNHEY, SVGAGI. Trimming took 4 bases from V and 0 from J, leaving 13 bases between them.

The rearrangement uses TRBV5-1 and TRBJ2-1; D is unclear. CDR1 SGHRS and CDR2 YFSETQ come from the germline V gene. This CDR3 has 15 residues. Trimming took 0 bases from V and 0 from J, leaving 7 bases between them. The CDR3 sequence is CASSLGPASYNEQFF. In nucleotides, the CDR3 is TGCGCCAGCAGCTTGGGCCCTGCCTCCTACAATGAGCAGTTCTTC.

The chain employs TRBV6-5 and TRBJ1-1; TRBD1 might be the D (5 bases). V lost 2 bases, J lost 0 bases, and 10 bases lay in between. CDR1 is MNHEY, CDR2 SVGAGI, per germline. CDR3 size: 15 residues. The CDR3 bases are TGTGCCAGCAGTTACATCAGGGTCGTGAACACTGAAGCTTTCTTT. This gives the protein CASSYIRVVNTEAFF.

The rearrangement links TRBV5-4 to TRBJ1-4; perhaps TRBD1 as D (6 bases). Germline lookup yields CDR1 SGHNT and CDR2 YYREEE (reference sequence). The ends were cut back, 4 bases at V and 8 bases at J, with 15 bases in the middle. CDR3 length: 14 amino acids. Here the CDR3 reads CASSQGQRSEKLFF. The CDR3 bases are TGTGCCAGCAGCCAGGGACAAAGGTCCGAAAAACTGTTTTTT.

The chain links TRBV21-1 to TRBJ1-2. TRBV21-1 constitutes a pseudogene. The CDR3 is 15 residues long. The CDR3 loop is CASSKGDYRAYGYTF. The CDR3 DNA sequence: TGTGCCAGCAGCAAAGGAGATTATCGGGCCTATGGCTACACCTTC.

This clone was found once. The gene calls are TRBV23-1 and TRBJ2-5; 9 bases agree with TRBD2. TRBV23-1 is noted as an ORF with a role that remains uncertain. V was clipped by 9 bases and J by 4 bases; unmatched bases: 9. The CDR3 runs 14 residues. CDR3 nucleotide sequence: TGCGCCAGGGATAGCGGGGGAGTCCGAGAGACCCAGTACTTC. As protein: CARDSGGVRETQYF.

The rearrangement uses TRBV30 and TRBJ1-5, with a tentative D call TRBD1 (6 bases). From germline, CDR1 is GTSNPN and CDR2 SVGIG (reference sequence). The CDR3 extends over 16 amino acids. Trimming removed 2 bases from V and 4 bases from J, with 18 bases in between. The CDR3 region is CAWSYPGTLRNQPQHF. The CDR3 DNA sequence: TGTGCCTGGAGTTACCCGGGGACACTCCGAAATCAGCCCCAGCATTTT. The full variable domain, rest sourced from reference TRBV30 and TRBJ1-5, is SQTIHQWPATLVQPVGSPLSLECTVEGTSNPNLYWYRQAAGRGLQLLFYSVGIGQISSEVPQNLSASRPQDRQFILSSKKLLLSDSGFYLCAWSYPGTLRNQPQHFGDGTRLSIL.

This chain links TRBV7-2 with TRBJ2-3; TRBD2 agrees at 8 bases. This CDR3 is built from 15 residues. Germline-derived CDR1 and CDR2 are SGHTA and FQGNSA. The junction had 8 bases not matched to a gene; V was cut back by 3 bases and J by 6 bases. The CDR3 is CASSFRRGGPDTQYF. In nucleotides, the CDR3 is TGTGCCAGCAGCTTCCGTCGGGGGGGCCCTGATACGCAGTATTTT.

This clone was counted once. V gene TRBV5-1 combines with J gene TRBJ2-1; tentative D call: TRBD2 (5 bases). Trimming shortened V by 3 bases and J by 9 bases, and 16 bases separated the two germline ends. Germline V gene data show CDR1 as SGHRS and CDR2 as YFSETQ. The CDR3 has 14 residues. CDR3 DNA: TGCGCCAGCAGCTCTGTCGAGGGAACGGGTGAGCAGTTCTTC. This gives the protein CASSSVEGTGEQFF. Full variable domain (missing parts from reference TRBV5-1 and TRBJ2-1): KAGVTQTPRYLIKTRGQQVTLSCSPISGHRSVSWYQQTPGQGLQFLFEYFSETQRNKGNFPGRFSGRQFSNSRSEMNVSTLELGDSALYLCASSSVEGTGEQFFGPGTRLTVL.

The chain links TRBV6-5 to TRBJ2-1; a possible D gene is TRBD2 (6 bases). Germline CDR1 reads MNHEY; CDR2 reads SVGAGI. The CDR3 has 15 residues. The germline V and J ends were trimmed by 5 bases and 5 bases, with 16 bases remaining between them. The CDR3 reads CASSVRGGVNNEQFF. DNA of the CDR3: TGTGCCAGCAGTGTGCGGGGAGGAGTCAACAATGAGCAGTTCTTC.

As concerns this clone: Other DNA sequences in this sample translate to the same CDR3. J is TRBJ2-7 and V is TRBV6-6; 10 bases match TRBD1. Germline V lookup: CDR1 MNHNY, CDR2 SVGAGI (reference sequence). V gave up 6 bases and J gave up 1 base; unmatched junction bases: 6. The CDR3 is 15 amino acids. The CDR3 spells CASRPRTGGSYEQYF. In DNA form, the CDR3 reads TGTGCCAGCAGGCCCCGGACAGGGGGATCCTACGAGCAGTACTTC.

The chain links TRBV7-3 to TRBJ2-3; D uncertain. The CDR3 runs to 13 residues. V lost 5 bases and J 3 bases, leaving 9 bases between the germline ends. Germline V gives CDR1 SGHTA, CDR2 FQGTGA. CDR3 region: CASSKSRTDTQYF. DNA of the CDR3: TGTGCCAGCAGCAAATCAAGGACAGATACGCAGTATTTT.

The J gene is TRBJ1-6, the V gene TRBV6-5, with unresolved D. The ends were cut back, 5 bases at V and 0 bases at J, with 8 bases in the middle. Per germline, CDR1 MNHEY and CDR2 SVGAGI. The CDR3 consists of 15 residues. The CDR3 DNA sequence: TGTGCCAGCAGTAGGTTAAGCTCCTATAATTCACCCCTCCACTTT. Its protein product is CASSRLSSYNSPLHF.